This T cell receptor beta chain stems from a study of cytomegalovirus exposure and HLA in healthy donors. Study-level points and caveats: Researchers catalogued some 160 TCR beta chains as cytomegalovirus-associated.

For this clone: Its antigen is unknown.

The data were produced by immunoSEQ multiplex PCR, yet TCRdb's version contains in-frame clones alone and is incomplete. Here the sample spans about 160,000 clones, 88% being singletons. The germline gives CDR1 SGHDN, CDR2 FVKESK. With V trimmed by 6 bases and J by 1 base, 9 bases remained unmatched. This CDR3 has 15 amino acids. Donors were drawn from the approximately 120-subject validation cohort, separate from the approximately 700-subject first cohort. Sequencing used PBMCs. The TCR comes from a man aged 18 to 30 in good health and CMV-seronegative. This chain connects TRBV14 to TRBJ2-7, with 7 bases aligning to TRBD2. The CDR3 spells CASRQTGGRSYEQYF. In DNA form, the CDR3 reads TGTGCCAGCAGGCAAACGGGGGGAAGGTCCTACGAGCAGTACTTC.